One T cell receptor (beta chain) is described in this entry. Its specificity is not known. Library preparation (for TCRbeta) was performed with unique molecular identifiers. TCRdb re-analysed the PCR reads in MiXCR, keeping a single row per CDR3 protein. The sample shows hundreds of thousands of distinct CDR3 sequences, about an eighth of them seen only once. This record belongs to a study of T-cell reconstitution after alpha-beta-depleted transplantation in children. Overall study results and limits: Newly generated T cells supplied most T-cell counts and diversity one year post-transplant. Approximately two months post-transplant, alpha-beta T cells reportedly originated from several hundred expanded graft clones. Several patients had high TCRbeta diversity at day 60; it came from surviving recipient T cells and thymic progenitors.

This CDR3 is 12 amino acids long. Germline V gene sequence: CDR1 LGHNA, CDR2 YSLEER. Trimming took off 3 bases at V and 8 bases at J, with 8 bases between the two ends. The TCR was taken from a male patient younger than 18 who had a stem cell transplant for acute myeloid leukemia, so the T cells may come from the graft donor. This chain uses TRBV4-3 with TRBJ2-4; D remains ambiguous. Material: PBMCs, mostly from graft donor cells, obtained 360 days after TCRalphabeta/CD19-depleted stem cell transplant. The CDR3: CASSQTRHIQYF. In DNA, the CDR3 is TGCGCCAGCAGCCAGACACGGCACATTCAGTACTTC.